The rows below give T cell receptor beta chains drawn from one sample of a study of regulatory T cells in long-lasting Graves disease. TCRdb itself ran the multiplex PCR reads through MiXCR, one entry per CDR3 protein. The sample consists of roughly 560,000 distinct CDR3 sequences, more than 15% of them appearing once. The same specimen was also included in a second study, on T cells in Graves' hyperthyroidism and ophthalmopathy.

The source material was peripheral blood mononuclear cells (PBMCs), sampled at new diagnosis, from a patient treated with antithyroid drugs. The receptors here all came from a woman aged 35-60 years with Graves disease. Each CDR3 is given with its conserved first and last residue. A D gene is named only where the DNA matches it firmly. Some rows have no size entry. The others give once, few or many, or a class for an expanded clone.

abundance: NA; v_gene: TRBV7-9; j_gene: TRBJ2-1; d_gene: TRBD2; CDR3aa: CASSLAGTSGRGNEQFF; CDR3nt: TGTGCCAGCAGCTTAGCGGGCACTAGCGGGAGGGGCAATGAGCAGTTCTTC
abundance: NA; v_gene: TRBV3-1; j_gene: TRBJ1-2; d_gene: NA; CDR3aa: CASSPRDGYYGYTF; CDR3nt: TGTGCCAGCAGTCCCCGGGACGGCTACTATGGCTACACCTTC
abundance: many; v_gene: TRBV7-9; j_gene: TRBJ1-1; d_gene: NA; CDR3aa: CASSEPSMGDTEAFF; CDR3nt: TGTGCCAGCAGCGAGCCATCCATGGGAGACACTGAAGCTTTCTTT
abundance: NA; v_gene: TRBV7-9; j_gene: TRBJ2-7; d_gene: NA; CDR3aa: CASSLRSASYEQYF; CDR3nt: TGTGCCAGCAGCTTAAGGTCGGCATCCTACGAGCAGTACTTC
abundance: NA; v_gene: TRBV18; j_gene: TRBJ1-1; d_gene: TRBD1; CDR3aa: CASSLTPQGENTEAFF; CDR3nt: TGTGCCAGCTCCCTAACCCCCCAGGGGGAGAACACTGAAGCTTTCTTT
abundance: NA; v_gene: TRBV30; j_gene: TRBJ2-2; d_gene: TRBD2; CDR3aa: CAWSVTPRGAGELFF; CDR3nt: TGTGCCTGGAGTGTAACCCCCCGGGGGGCCGGGGAGCTGTTTTTT
abundance: few; v_gene: TRBV6-1; j_gene: TRBJ1-4; d_gene: TRBD1; CDR3aa: CASRSDRVFDEKLFF; CDR3nt: TGTGCCAGCAGATCCGACAGGGTGTTTGATGAAAAACTGTTTTTT
abundance: few; v_gene: TRBV6-5; j_gene: TRBJ1-3; d_gene: NA; CDR3aa: CASSYAPGAENTIYF; CDR3nt: TGTGCCAGCAGTTACGCTCCGGGGGCTGAAAACACCATATATTTT
abundance: many; v_gene: TRBV27; j_gene: TRBJ1-4; d_gene: NA; CDR3aa: CASTNGLNEKLFF; CDR3nt: TGTGCCAGCACCAACGGACTGAATGAAAAACTGTTTTTT
abundance: many; v_gene: TRBV2; j_gene: TRBJ2-3; d_gene: TRBD2; CDR3aa: CASSWTSDSTQYF; CDR3nt: TGTGCCAGCAGTTGGACTAGCGACTCTACGCAGTATTTT
abundance: NA; v_gene: TRBV20-1; j_gene: TRBJ1-4; d_gene: NA; CDR3aa: CSAAHDKSTNEKLFF; CDR3nt: TGCAGTGCTGCCCACGATAAGTCAACTAATGAAAAACTGTTTTTT
abundance: few; v_gene: TRBV9; j_gene: TRBJ1-1; d_gene: NA; CDR3aa: CASSVEAGVFQEAFF; CDR3nt: TGTGCCAGCAGCGTAGAGGCAGGGGTTTTTCAAGAAGCTTTCTTT
abundance: NA; v_gene: TRBV30; j_gene: TRBJ1-6; d_gene: NA; CDR3aa: CARSTAGANSPLHF; CDR3nt: TGTGCCCGAAGTACCGCGGGGGCAAATTCACCCCTCCACTTT
abundance: many; v_gene: TRBV6-1; j_gene: TRBJ1-1; d_gene: NA; CDR3aa: CASSTGRVGTEAFF; CDR3nt: TGTGCCAGCAGCACGGGCCGAGTGGGGACTGAAGCTTTCTTT
abundance: many; v_gene: TRBV3-1; j_gene: TRBJ2-5; d_gene: NA; CDR3aa: CASKDGSVLGETQYF; CDR3nt: TGTGCCAGCAAAGACGGATCGGTTCTGGGGGAGACCCAGTACTTC
abundance: NA; v_gene: TRBV12-3/TRBV12-4; j_gene: TRBJ1-3; d_gene: NA; CDR3aa: CASSLEWLSSGNTIYF; CDR3nt: TGTGCCAGCAGTTTGGAGTGGTTGAGCTCTGGAAACACCATATATTTT
abundance: few; v_gene: TRBV28; j_gene: TRBJ1-1; d_gene: NA; CDR3aa: CASSLYREAFF; CDR3nt: TGTGCCAGCAGTTTATATAGGGAAGCTTTCTTT
abundance: NA; v_gene: TRBV29-1; j_gene: TRBJ1-3; d_gene: NA; CDR3aa: CSVEDLRGAGNTIYF; CDR3nt: TGCAGCGTTGAAGATCTTAGGGGGGCTGGAAACACCATATATTTT
abundance: NA; v_gene: TRBV6-2/TRBV6-3; j_gene: TRBJ2-2; d_gene: NA; CDR3aa: CASRDPTGELFF; CDR3nt: TGTGCCAGCAGAGATCCCACCGGGGAGCTGTTTTTT
abundance: few; v_gene: TRBV7-7; j_gene: TRBJ2-5; d_gene: TRBD2; CDR3aa: CASSAGTSGGKETQYF; CDR3nt: TGTGCTAGCAGCGCCGGGACTAGCGGGGGTAAAGAGACCCAGTACTTC
abundance: NA; v_gene: TRBV12-5; j_gene: TRBJ2-7; d_gene: NA; CDR3aa: CASGNPPGPGRYEQYF; CDR3nt: TGTGCTAGTGGAAATCCTCCGGGACCTGGGAGGTACGAGCAGTACTTC
abundance: many; v_gene: TRBV12-3/TRBV12-4; j_gene: TRBJ1-5; d_gene: NA; CDR3aa: CASSLATGNQHF; CDR3nt: TGTGCCAGCAGTTTAGCGACTGGTAACCAGCATTTT
abundance: few; v_gene: TRBV6-1; j_gene: TRBJ2-1; d_gene: NA; CDR3aa: CASTLTTGSYNEQFF; CDR3nt: TGTGCCAGTACATTAACCACTGGCTCCTACAATGAGCAGTTCTTC
abundance: many; v_gene: TRBV3-1; j_gene: TRBJ1-2; d_gene: NA; CDR3aa: CASSQARGGYGYTF; CDR3nt: TGTGCCAGCAGCCAAGCGAGGGGGGGCTATGGCTACACCTTC
abundance: NA; v_gene: TRBV10-3; j_gene: TRBJ1-2; d_gene: TRBD1; CDR3aa: CAISVDRERGGYTF; CDR3nt: TGTGCCATCAGTGTAGACAGGGAGCGAGGCGGCTACACCTTC
abundance: NA; v_gene: TRBV12-3/TRBV12-4; j_gene: TRBJ1-3; d_gene: NA; CDR3aa: CASSFWGPGNTIYF; CDR3nt: TGTGCCAGCAGTTTTTGGGGACCTGGAAACACCATATATTTT
abundance: NA; v_gene: TRBV5-6; j_gene: TRBJ2-7; d_gene: NA; CDR3aa: CASSSPGEGAYEQYF; CDR3nt: TGTGCCAGCAGCTCTCCCGGGGAGGGGGCCTACGAGCAGTACTTC
abundance: few; v_gene: TRBV5-6; j_gene: TRBJ1-3; d_gene: TRBD1; CDR3aa: CASSPAGQGSSGNTIYF; CDR3nt: TGTGCCAGCAGCCCCGCGGGACAGGGGAGCTCTGGAAACACCATATATTTT
abundance: many; v_gene: TRBV11-2; j_gene: TRBJ2-5; d_gene: NA; CDR3aa: CASSPTGQPTQYF; CDR3nt: TGTGCCAGCAGTCCCACGGGGCAACCGACCCAGTACTTC
abundance: NA; v_gene: TRBV6-5; j_gene: TRBJ2-1; d_gene: NA; CDR3aa: CASSSPTRAREQFF; CDR3nt: TGTGCCAGCAGTTCCCCAACTAGGGCCCGAGAGCAGTTCTTC
abundance: many; v_gene: TRBV28; j_gene: TRBJ1-5; d_gene: NA; CDR3aa: CASTISGRMNSNQPQHF; CDR3nt: TGTGCCAGCACCATATCCGGGAGGATGAATAGCAATCAGCCCCAGCATTTT
abundance: NA; v_gene: TRBV6-2/TRBV6-3; j_gene: TRBJ1-6; d_gene: NA; CDR3aa: CASSYGGFVYNSPLHF; CDR3nt: TGTGCCAGCAGTTACGGGGGGTTCGTATATAATTCACCCCTCCACTTT
abundance: many; v_gene: TRBV7-9; j_gene: TRBJ1-1; d_gene: NA; CDR3aa: CASSPGWTAPEAFF; CDR3nt: TGTGCCAGCAGCCCCGGGTGGACAGCCCCTGAAGCTTTCTTT
abundance: few; v_gene: TRBV15; j_gene: TRBJ1-2; d_gene: NA; CDR3aa: CATSRGDGFLYGYTF; CDR3nt: TGTGCCACCAGCAGGGGGGACGGGTTCTTATATGGCTACACCTTC